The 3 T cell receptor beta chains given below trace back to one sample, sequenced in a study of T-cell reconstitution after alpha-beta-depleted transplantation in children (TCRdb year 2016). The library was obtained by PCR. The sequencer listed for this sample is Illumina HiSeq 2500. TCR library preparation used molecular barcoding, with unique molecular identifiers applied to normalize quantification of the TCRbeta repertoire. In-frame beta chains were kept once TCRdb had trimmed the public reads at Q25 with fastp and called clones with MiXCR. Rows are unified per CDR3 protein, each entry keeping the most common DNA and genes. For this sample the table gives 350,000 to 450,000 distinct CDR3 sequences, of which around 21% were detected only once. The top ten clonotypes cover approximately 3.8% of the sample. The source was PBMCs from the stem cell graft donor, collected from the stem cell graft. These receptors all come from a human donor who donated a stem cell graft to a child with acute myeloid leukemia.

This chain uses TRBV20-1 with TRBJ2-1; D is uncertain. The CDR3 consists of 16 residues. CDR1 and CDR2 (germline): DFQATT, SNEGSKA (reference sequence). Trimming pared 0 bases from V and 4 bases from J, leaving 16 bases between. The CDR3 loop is CSARDYTGRGYNEQFF. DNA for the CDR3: TGCAGTGCTAGAGATTACACTGGGCGAGGTTACAATGAGCAGTTCTTC.

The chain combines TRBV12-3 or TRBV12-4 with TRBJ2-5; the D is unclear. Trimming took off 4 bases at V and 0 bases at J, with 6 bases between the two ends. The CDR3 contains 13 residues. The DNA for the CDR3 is TGTGCCAGCAGTTCAAACTACCAAGAGACCCAGTACTTC. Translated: CASSSNYQETQYF.

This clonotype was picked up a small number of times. The CDR3 DNA follows: TGTGCCAGCACCTCACCTCGACGGGGACCTAGCACAGATACGCAGTATTTT. This sequence encodes CASTSPRRGPSTDTQYF. V usage is TRBV12-3 or TRBV12-4 and J usage is TRBJ2-3; D is perhaps TRBD1 or TRBD2 (5 bases each). CDR3 length: 17 amino acids. V gave up 7 bases and J gave up 0 bases, with 20 bases separating them.